The 11 T cell receptor beta chains presented below share a single source sample, sequenced in a study of blood T cell repertoires in COVID-19. Clones were read by immunoSEQ multiplex PCR, and TCRdb kept only the in-frame ones, dropping some. The table has roughly 250,000 clones, 85% to 90% seen once. The sample was peripheral blood. Receptors were obtained from a woman aged 25 to 45 with COVID-19, enrolled during active disease.

This clone appeared a few times. The V call is TRBV28, the J call TRBJ1-6; TRBD1 might be the D (5 bases). The CDR3 contains 12 residues. Germline CDR1 is MDHEN and CDR2 is SYDVKM. Trimming pared 8 bases from V and 6 bases from J, leaving 8 bases between. CDR3 coding DNA: TGTGCCAGCGCGGGGGTTAATTCACCCCTCCACTTT. Protein: CASAGVNSPLHF.

This chain uses TRBV19 with TRBJ1-5; tentatively, D is TRBD1 (6 bases). This CDR3 has 14 residues. Per the germline V gene, CDR1 is LNHDA and CDR2 is SQIVND (reference sequence). Between the trimmed V and J ends, which lost 6 bases and 7 bases, there was a span of 16 bases. The CDR3 region is CASRPGQRRQPQHF. For the CDR3, the DNA is TGTGCCAGTAGACCCGGACAGCGAAGACAGCCCCAGCATTTT.

This clone appeared a single time. This rearrangement joins TRBV7-8 to TRBJ1-6; possible D gene TRBD1, 5 bases. Germline CDR1 is SGHVS and CDR2 is FQNEAQ. The CDR3 is 16 amino acids. V lost 3 bases and J lost 9, with 18 bases in between. CDR3 sequence (DNA): TGTGCCAGCAGCTTTGGACGCCGATCGGGGGGTTCACCCCTCCACTTT. This encodes CASSFGRRSGGSPLHF. Full variable domain (outside the CDR3, taken from reference TRBV7-8 and TRBJ1-6): GAGVSQSPRYKVAKRGQDVALRCDPISGHVSLFWYQQALGQGPEFLTYFQNEAQLDKSGLPSDRFFAERPEGSVSTLKIQRTQQEDSAVYLCASSFGRRSGGSPLHFGNGTRLTVT.

The chain couples TRBV29-1 to TRBJ2-3, with 8 bases identical to TRBD2. V trimming: 4 bases; J trimming: 4 bases; junction bases outside the gene matches: 4. CDR3 length: 13 residues. Per germline, CDR1 SQVTM and CDR2 ANQGSEA. The CDR3 DNA reads TGCAGCGTTGTCGGGGGGGATGCAGATACGCAGTATTTT. Translation gives CSVVGGDADTQYF.

This chain links TRBV4-1 with TRBJ2-2; 7 nucleotides align to TRBD1. Per germline, CDR1 MGHRA and CDR2 YSYEKL. CDR3 length: 18 residues. V was clipped by 2 bases and J by 2 bases; unmatched bases: 11. CDR3 sequence: CASSQPPTGAKNTGELFF. CDR3 in DNA: TGCGCCAGCAGCCAACCCCCCACAGGGGCCAAAAACACCGGGGAGCTGTTTTTT.

This sequence joins TRBV7-8 and TRBJ1-5; TRBD1 aligns across 12 bases. This CDR3 region has 15 residues. J was trimmed by 7 bases and V by 4 bases; bases with no gene match: 5. CDR1 is SGHVS, CDR2 FQNEAQ, per germline. The CDR3 region is CASSSGTGGRQPQHF. In DNA form, the CDR3 reads TGTGCCAGCAGCTCCGGGACAGGGGGCAGGCAGCCCCAGCATTTT.

This clone was recorded only once. The rearrangement uses TRBV5-1 and TRBJ1-2, with 9 bases identical to TRBD1. CDR3 length: 14 residues. Germline V CDR1 and CDR2: SGHRS, YFSETQ. With V trimmed by 3 bases and J by 2 bases, 2 bases remained unmatched. The CDR3 DNA sequence: TGCGCCAGCAGCTCGGGACAGGGAAACTATGGCTACACCTTC. Its translation: CASSSGQGNYGYTF.

The chain joins TRBV5-1 to TRBJ2-3; possible D gene TRBD2, 6 bases. This CDR3 region has 16 residues. The V and J ends lost 3 bases and 2 bases respectively, with 16 bases between them. In germline, CDR1 is SGHRS, CDR2 YFSETQ. CDR3 nucleotide sequence: TGCGCCAGCAGCTCCTCCCTTAGCGGACCCACAGATACGCAGTATTTT. Encoded protein: CASSSSLSGPTDTQYF.

The chain couples TRBV29-1 to TRBJ2-3, with 7 bases that match TRBD2. In germline, CDR1 is SQVTM, CDR2 ANQGSEA. CDR3 length equals 13 residues. V trimming: 5 bases; J trimming: 2 bases; junction bases outside the gene matches: 4. The DNA of the CDR3 is TGCAGCGTTTGGGCGGGGGACACAGATACGCAGTATTTT. Amino acid sequence: CSVWAGDTDTQYF.

CDR3 sequence (DNA): TGTGCCAGCAGCCCCAGGGGGAAGGGTAATTCACCCCTCCACTTT. Translated: CASSPRGKGNSPLHF. This sequence joins TRBV3-1 (or the pseudogene TRBV3-2) and TRBJ1-6, with 7 bases identical to TRBD1. CDR1 and CDR2 from the germline V gene are LGHDT and YNNKEL (reference sequence). This CDR3 comprises 15 residues. V lost 4 bases to trimming and J lost 6 bases; unmatched junction nucleotides: 6.

The rearrangement links TRBV1 to TRBJ1-4. TRBV1 is classified as a pseudogene. The CDR3 spans 16 residues. Here the CDR3 DNA reads TGCACCAGCAGCCAAGATTACGGGGGTGAGCGAGAAAAACTGTTTTTT. Protein: CTSSQDYGGEREKLFF.